This is a list of T cell receptor beta chains from one sample in a study of blood T cells in healthy people across ages. One entry per CDR3 protein, called by TCRdb with MiXCR from the 5' RACE reads. The data show 1.5 million or so distinct CDR3 sequences, under 55% seen once. The sample taken for sequencing was blood. The receptors come from a young woman in good health. Each CDR3 is given with its conserved first and last residue. The D gene is left open where the match is weak. Clone size is stated in some rows and not others, as once, few, many or a class when expanded.

D	V	size	J	CDR3	DNA
-	TRBV25-1	-	TRBJ1-5	CASSDGGQLNQPQHF	TGTGCCAGCAGCGACGGAGGACAACTCAATCAGCCCCAGCATTTT
TRBD1	TRBV29-1	-	TRBJ1-1	CSVRGTGGGRTEAFF	TGCAGCGTCCGCGGGACAGGGGGCGGGAGGACTGAAGCTTTCTTT
TRBD1	TRBV18	-	TRBJ1-5	CASSPRTGDRQPQHF	TGTGCCAGCTCACCGAGGACAGGGGACCGTCAGCCCCAGCATTTT
-	TRBV20-1	-	TRBJ2-3	CSASPRDSSADTQYF	TGCAGTGCTTCGCCCCGGGACTCCTCGGCTGATACGCAGTATTTT
-	TRBV3-1	-	TRBJ2-2	CASSLQGETGELFF	TGTGCCAGCAGCCTACAGGGAGAAACCGGGGAGCTGTTTTTT
TRBD2	TRBV20-1	-	TRBJ2-7	CSARASGRWAYEQYF	TGCAGTGCTAGAGCCAGCGGGAGGTGGGCCTACGAGCAGTACTTC
-	TRBV3-1	few	TRBJ1-2	CASSQDRASPGTTGYTF	TGTGCCAGCAGCCAAGATCGGGCATCGCCAGGGACGACTGGCTACACCTTC
-	TRBV29-1	few	TRBJ1-5	CSVGGAGGNQPQHF	TGCAGCGTTGGTGGGGCCGGTGGCAATCAGCCCCAGCATTTT
-	TRBV25-1	-	TRBJ2-3	CASSDLRAYTQYF	TGTGCCAGCAGTGACCTCCGGGCCTATACGCAGTATTTT
-	TRBV6-5	once	TRBJ1-1	CASSLPGRAEAFF	TGTGCCAGCAGTCTCCCCGGCCGGGCTGAAGCTTTCTTT
-	TRBV12-3/TRBV12-4	few	TRBJ2-3	CASSLSRGAATDTQYF	TGTGCCAGCAGTTTATCGCGCGGGGCAGCCACAGATACGCAGTATTTT
-	TRBV21-1	-	TRBJ1-5	CASSKTGGCNQPQHF	TGTGCCAGCAGTAAGACAGGGGGCTGCAATCAGCCCCAGCATTTT
TRBD2	TRBV3-1	few	TRBJ2-1	CASSQGPSGSMRQFF	TGTGCCAGCAGCCAAGGTCCTAGCGGGAGCATGAGGCAGTTCTTC
TRBD2	TRBV7-2	few	TRBJ2-3	CASSLPQRGGNTDTQYF	TGTGCCAGCAGCTTACCCCAGCGGGGGGGTAACACAGATACGCAGTATTTT
TRBD2	TRBV11-2	-	TRBJ2-1	CASSLGSSGMYNEQFF	TGTGCCAGCAGCTTAGGAAGTAGCGGGATGTACAATGAGCAGTTCTTC
-	TRBV12-3/TRBV12-4	few	TRBJ2-1	CASSLAPPDSSYNEQFF	TGTGCCAGCAGTTTAGCCCCCCCGGACAGCTCCTACAATGAGCAGTTCTTC
-	TRBV6-1	-	TRBJ1-2	CASRPRRGWAPNYGYTF	TGTGCCAGCAGACCTCGTCGGGGGTGGGCTCCTAACTATGGCTACACCTTC
TRBD2	TRBV3-1	-	TRBJ2-5	CASSQASGKEEQYF	TGTGCCAGCAGCCAAGCTAGCGGGAAAGAGGAGCAGTACTTC
-	TRBV21-1	few	TRBJ1-2	CASSKTTYGRGYTF	TGTGCCAGCAGCAAAACAACCTACGGACGGGGCTACACCTTC
-	TRBV6-1	-	TRBJ2-7	CASSRPYRQGREQYF	TGTGCCAGCAGTAGGCCCTATCGCCAGGGTCGCGAGCAGTACTTC
-	TRBV20-1	many	TRBJ2-4	CSARLGWGENIQYF	TGCAGTGCTAGACTGGGGTGGGGCGAAAACATTCAGTACTTC
TRBD1	TRBV2	-	TRBJ1-6	CASSTTGQGNSPLHF	TGTGCCAGCAGTACGACGGGACAGGGGAATTCACCCCTCCACTTT
-	TRBV29-1	-	TRBJ2-7	CSVSPSPWTRSYEQYF	TGCAGCGTGTCCCCATCCCCTTGGACACGCTCCTACGAGCAGTACTTC
-	TRBV6-2/TRBV6-3	-	TRBJ2-7	CASSRVVYEQYF	TGTGCCAGCAGCAGGGTTGTCTACGAGCAGTACTTC
-	TRBV5-1	once	TRBJ2-5	CASSLGLGQGPYF	TGCGCCAGCAGCCTGGGGTTAGGGCAGGGGCCGTACTTC
-	TRBV6-2/TRBV6-3	-	TRBJ2-1	CASSLTENNEQFF	TGTGCCAGCAGTTTGACGGAGAACAATGAGCAGTTCTTC
TRBD1	TRBV12-3/TRBV12-4	many	TRBJ1-2	CASRRDRVAGYTF	TGTGCCAGCAGACGGGACAGGGTTGCTGGCTACACCTTC
TRBD2	TRBV15	few	TRBJ2-7	CATSRGGLASFSYEQYF	TGTGCCACCAGCAGAGGAGGACTAGCGAGTTTCTCCTACGAGCAGTACTTC
TRBD2	TRBV20-1	-	TRBJ2-1	CSARLAGGERHNEQFF	TGCAGTGCTAGACTAGCGGGAGGGGAGCGCCACAATGAGCAGTTCTTC
TRBD1	TRBV9	-	TRBJ1-6	CASSVDGGQGISPLHF	TGTGCCAGCAGCGTAGACGGGGGACAGGGAATCTCACCCCTCCACTTT
-	TRBV20-1	-	TRBJ2-5	CSARDPSSDQETQYF	TGCAGTGCTAGGGACCCTTCCTCGGATCAAGAGACCCAGTACTTC
TRBD1	TRBV12-3/TRBV12-4	-	TRBJ1-2	CASSFKGGGGYTF	TGTGCCAGCAGTTTCAAAGGGGGCGGAGGCTACACCTTC
-	TRBV7-8	few	TRBJ1-1	CASSLRPAGHHMGTEAFF	TGTGCCAGTAGCTTGCGACCCGCGGGACACCATATGGGCACTGAAGCTTTCTTT